What follows describes a single TCR beta chain. Clones were read by immunoSEQ multiplex PCR, and TCRdb kept only the in-frame ones, dropping some. The profile covers 150,000 to 250,000 clones, with 65% to 85% appearing a single time and less than 9.5% taken by the ten largest. This specimen comes from a study of blood T cell repertoires in COVID-19. In the study overall: Researchers got acute and convalescent COVID-19 samples from the United States, Italy and Spain. In each case, the material was cDNA or gDNA derived from T cells, B-cell-depleted T cells, or PBMCs.

V shed 1 base and J shed 6 bases, with 12 bases lying between them. This CDR3 is built from 14 residues. Germline CDR1 MGHRA, CDR2 YSYEKL. Participants' reported clinical history set cohort assignment. The V gene is TRBV4-1, the J gene TRBJ1-1; TRBD1 is a possible D gene (6 bases). Sequenced material: PBMCs or T cells enriched from blood (not recorded which). The receptor was isolated from a man aged 35 to 55 who had recovered from COVID-19. The CDR3 nucleotides are TGCGCCAGCAGCCAAGGGGGGGGCTTCTCTGAAGCTTTCTTT. Protein sequence: CASSQGGGFSEAFF.